This is a list of T cell receptor beta chains from one sample in a study of tumor-infiltrating lymphocytes in primary liver carcinoma. Via MiXCR, TCRdb re-called the multiplex PCR reads, giving one row per CDR3 protein. The sample carries about 29,000 distinct CDR3 sequences, 76% recorded once. The sequenced sample was liver tumor tissue from sampling region 5. The receptors stem from a man aged 35 to 55 with primary liver carcinoma and hepatitis B virus infection. Both conserved end residues are part of each CDR3. Each record gives: clone size, J gene, V gene, D gene, CDR3 protein, CDR3 DNA. A D gene is named only where the DNA matches it firmly. Size tells how often a clone was seen (once, few, many) or the class of an expanded clone, and some rows leave it out.

once,TRBJ2-7,TRBV10-3,.,CAIGEAGQEQYF,TGTGCCATCGGTGAAGCAGGGCAAGAGCAGTACTTT
.,TRBJ2-7,TRBV6-6,TRBD2,CGSSYDPLAGGFSYEQYF,TGTGGCAGCAGTTACGACCCGCTAGCGGGAGGATTCTCCTACGAGCAGTACTTC
.,TRBJ1-2,TRBV6-2/TRBV6-3,.,CASTYRDIYGYTF,TGTGCCAGCACTTACCGGGACATCTATGGCTACACCTTC
.,TRBJ2-3,TRBV6-2/TRBV6-3,TRBD1,CASSFAGQGAMDTQYF,TGTGCCAGCAGCTTCGCTGGACAGGGGGCAATGGATACGCAGTATTTT
medium-sized,TRBJ2-3,TRBV12-3/TRBV12-4,TRBD2,CASSLGAGGLTDTQYF,TGTGCCAGCAGTTTAGGAGCGGGAGGACTCACAGATACGCAGTATTTT
few,TRBJ2-3,TRBV6-1,.,CVSTEAPGDTQYF,TGTGTCAGCACTGAAGCCCCGGGAGATACGCAGTATTTT
.,TRBJ1-6,TRBV4-1,TRBD1,CASNHDLQGADSPLHF,TGTGCCAGCAACCACGACCTACAGGGGGCGGATTCACCCCTCCACTTT
.,TRBJ1-6,TRBV29-1,.,CCAATGPTSPVHF,TGCTGCGCTGCGACAGGACCGACTTCACCCGTCCACTTT
.,TRBJ2-5,TRBV11-1,.,CACSFNRRQETQYF,TGCGCCTGCAGCTTTAACCGGAGGCAGGAGACCCAGTACTTC
.,TRBJ2-6,TRBV4-1,.,CISSQVGLADVSGANVLAF,TGCATCAGCAGCCAAGTTGGTCTAGCAGACGTTTCTGGGGCCAACGTCCTGGCTTTC
.,TRBJ2-7,TRBV4-3,.,CASSQGRETPYERYF,TGCGCCAGCAGTCAAGGTCGGGAGACTCCCTACGAGCGATACTTC
.,TRBJ1-5,TRBV12-3/TRBV12-4,.,CASSPGEGYNQSQHF,TGTGCCAGCAGCCCAGGAGAGGGTTACAATCAGTCCCAGCATTTT
many,TRBJ1-2,TRBV19,.,CASRGLSNYGYTF,TGTGCCAGTCGAGGTCTTTCTAACTATGGCTACACCTTC
.,TRBJ2-7,TRBV4-1,.,CVSSQDDRYSYEQYF,TGCGTCAGCAGCCAAGATGACAGGTACTCCTACGAGCAGTACTTC
many,TRBJ2-1,TRBV10-3,TRBD1,CAISAGGYNEQFF,TGTGCCATCAGCGCAGGGGGCTACAATGAGCAGTTCTTC
.,TRBJ1-1,TRBV4-2,TRBD1,CASSAGQGNTEAFF,TGTGCCAGCAGCGCTGGACAGGGGAACACTGAGGCTTTCTTT
few,TRBJ2-1,TRBV12-3/TRBV12-4,TRBD2,CASSPAGTSGAEEQFF,TGTGCCAGCAGTCCAGCCGGGACTAGCGGGGCCGAGGAGCAGTTCTTC